This T cell receptor beta chain was documented in a study of blood T cell repertoires in COVID-19. Study in general: There were acute and convalescent COVID-19 samples, and they came from the United States, Italy and Spain. Sources were T cells, B-cell-depleted T cells, or PBMCs; the material itself was cDNA or gDNA.

With 2 bases removed from V and 6 bases from J, the gap between germline ends came to 10 bases. CDR3 length: 13 amino acids. Per germline, CDR1 MNHNS and CDR2 SASEGT. This clone was recorded only once. As processed by the authors: Nucleated cell counts were estimated from reference gene primer amplification. Profiled with immunoSEQ multiplex PCR; TCRdb holds only in-frame clones, not every one. The D gene and trimming were derived from the DNA, and the V and J assignments and clone size from that table. The sample shows approximately 240,000 clones, about 88% of them seen only once. The TCR comes from a man in his fifties or sixties who had recovered from COVID-19. The sample was peripheral blood. The chain has TRBV6-1 and TRBJ1-2; no reliable D call. The CDR3 nucleotides are TGTGCCAGCAGTGAACGGGGAATCGATGGCTACACCTTC. This sequence encodes CASSERGIDGYTF.